This TCR beta chain originates from a study of T cell responses to AZD1222 COVID-19 vaccine. Study-level results: Vaccine-related CD4 TCRs covered spike, predominating at 160-218 and 743-854. Recipients of AZD1222 seropositive at baseline numbered only 6 or 7. Most donors were white British, females outnumbered males, and clonal diversity was possibly underestimated.

Profiled with immunoSEQ multiplex PCR; TCRdb holds only in-frame clones, not every one. The data contain around 100,000 clones, 87% of them singletons. The CDR3 runs to 14 residues. V lost 6 bases, J lost 13 bases, and 23 bases lay in between. Germline V gene lookup returns CDR1 SGHRS and CDR2 YFSETQ. Of note for this clone: Antigen: not known.

This clonotype was sampled from an adult in good health. The sequenced sample was peripheral blood, obtained on day 0 of MenACWY control vaccination. The chain links TRBV5-1 to TRBJ2-1; no reliable D call. CDR3 in amino acids: CASTSLGAHHNQFF. CDR3 DNA: TGCGCCAGCACCTCTCTAGGAGCGCACCATAATCAGTTCTTC.